Listed below are T cell receptor beta chains from one sample, sequenced in a study of STAT5B mutations in CD4+ large granular lymphocyte leukemia. Method: immunoSEQ multiplex PCR; TCRdb's copy keeps in-frame clones and lacks some. This sample has approximately 33,000 clones, with 69% found just once. Specimen: CD4+ T cells from blood buffy coats. The receptors derive from a human donor in good health. The CDR3 runs from the conserved cysteine through the conserved F or W. The D gene is left open where the match is weak. Not every row has a clone size; where given, it reads once, few, many or a size class.

j_call v_call clone_size d_call cdr3_aa cdr3_nt
TRBJ1-1 TRBV13 - - CASSQTVGKDAFF TGTGCCAGCAGCCAGACTGTCGGGAAGGACGCTTTCTTT
TRBJ1-2 TRBV29-1 - TRBD1 CSVVGTGAQTGGYTF TGCAGCGTTGTCGGGACAGGGGCGCAGACTGGTGGCTACACCTTC
TRBJ1-5 TRBV10-3 - - CAISESMGMGSYQPQHF TGTGCCATCAGTGAGTCGATGGGGATGGGATCATATCAGCCCCAGCATTTT
TRBJ2-1 TRBV5-4 - - CASSQFGVHNEQFF TGTGCCAGCAGCCAATTCGGTGTCCACAATGAGCAGTTCTTC
TRBJ2-5 TRBV19 - - CASSIGGTRETQYF TGTGCCAGTAGTATCGGCGGGACACGGGAGACCCAGTACTTC
TRBJ1-2 TRBV2 - - CASRRDGNYGYTF TGTGCCAGCCGCCGAGATGGGAACTATGGCTACACCTTC
TRBJ2-2 TRBV10-3 once TRBD1 CAISPNRGTGELFF TGTGCCATCAGCCCAAACAGGGGAACCGGGGAGCTGTTTTTT
TRBJ1-2 TRBV7-8 - - CASSLLATNNYGYTF TGTGCCAGCAGTTTACTAGCCACCAATAACTATGGCTACACCTTC
TRBJ2-1 TRBV7-2 - TRBD2 CASSHGGAEYNEQFF TGTGCCAGCAGTCACGGGGGGGCGGAGTACAATGAGCAGTTCTTC
TRBJ1-2 TRBV28 few - CASSLLVGYTF TGTGCCAGCAGTTTATTGGTTGGCTACACCTTC
TRBJ2-7 TRBV7-8 - - CASSLVHRGGEQYF TGTGCCAGCAGCTTAGTTCACAGGGGGGGCGAGCAGTACTTC
TRBJ1-1 TRBV19 - - CASSIDRHNTEAFF TGTGCCAGTAGTATAGACAGGCATAACACTGAAGCTTTCTTT
TRBJ1-5 TRBV10-3 few - CAIRGDSNQPQHF TGTGCCATAAGGGGGGATAGCAATCAGCCCCAGCATTTT
TRBJ2-2 TRBV7-4 once - CASSPRELGGGGRDGELFF TGTGCCAGCAGCCCCCGTGAGCTGGGCGGGGGCGGTCGGGACGGGGAGCTGTTTTTT
TRBJ1-5 TRBV2 - - CASSSLSQPQHF TGTGCTTCCTCTTCTTTATCGCAGCCCCAGCATTTT
TRBJ1-6 TRBV5-1 once TRBD1 CASSPGTVNSPLHF TGCGCCAGCAGCCCGGGGACAGTTAATTCACCCCTCCACTTT
TRBJ1-2 TRBV4-2 - - CASSQWETPGKGYTF TGTGCCAGCAGCCAGTGGGAGACTCCAGGGAAGGGCTACACCTTC
TRBJ2-5 TRBV5-1 - TRBD2 CASKSSGGARETQYF TGCGCCAGCAAGAGTAGCGGGGGGGCCCGAGAGACCCAGTACTTC
TRBJ2-1 TRBV15 - - CATSRDGGEGGSSYNEQFF TGTGCCACCAGCAGAGATGGGGGAGAGGGGGGGTCCTCCTACAATGAGCAGTTCTTC
TRBJ2-1 TRBV15 - - CATSRGSSSRVF TGTGCCACCAGCAGAGGGAGCTCCTCGAGGGTCTTC
TRBJ1-2 TRBV6-6 - TRBD1 CASSRQGGGGYTF TGTGCCAGCAGTCGCCAGGGGGGAGGTGGCTACACCTTC
TRBJ1-1 TRBV9 few - CASSLQGGTEAFF TGTGCCAGCAGCCTACAGGGAGGCACTGAAGCTTTCTTT
TRBJ2-2 TRBV5-6 - - CASSLRVKNTGELFF TGTGCCAGCAGCTTGAGGGTGAAGAACACCGGGGAGCTGTTTTTT
TRBJ2-7 TRBV19 - - CASSMGRGSYEQYF TGTGCCAGTAGTATGGGACGGGGCTCCTACGAGCAGTACTTC
TRBJ2-2 TRBV25-1 - - CASSATIGTGELFF TGTGCCAGCAGTGCCACCATCGGCACCGGGGAGCTGTTTTTT
TRBJ2-1 TRBV4-2 - TRBD1 CASSQERQGYEQFF TGTGCCAGCAGCCAAGAGCGACAGGGTTATGAGCAGTTCTTC
TRBJ1-5 TRBV6-1 few - CASSEKGDLMPQHF TGTGCCAGCAGTGAAAAGGGGGACTTGATGCCCCAGCATTTT
TRBJ2-1 TRBV10-2 - - CASSMGSSYNEQFF TGCGCCAGCAGTATGGGGAGCTCCTACAATGAGCAGTTCTTC
TRBJ2-5 TRBV4-3 - TRBD2 CASSQLAGVVETQYF TGCGCCAGCAGCCAACTAGCGGGGGTGGTAGAGACCCAGTACTTC
TRBJ1-2 TRBV10-1 few - CAITKESRNGYTF TGCGCCATCACAAAAGAGAGCCGCAATGGCTACACCTTC
TRBJ1-2 TRBV5-8 few TRBD1 CASSATGTGVYGYTF TGTGCCAGCAGCGCCACCGGGACAGGAGTCTATGGCTACACCTTC
TRBJ2-2 TRBV19 few - CASSIVVRAGELFF TGTGCCAGTAGTATTGTAGTACGAGCCGGGGAGCTGTTTTTT
TRBJ1-2 TRBV30 few - CAWSRTPGYGYTF TGTGCCTGGAGTCGAACTCCGGGATATGGCTACACCTTC
TRBJ1-2 TRBV7-2 few - CASTANRDGGYTF TGTGCCAGCACCGCAAACAGGGACGGTGGCTACACCTTC
TRBJ1-1 TRBV5-1 few - CASSLEASDTEAFF TGCGCCAGCAGCTTGGAGGCGTCGGACACTGAAGCTTTCTTT
TRBJ2-3 TRBV6-6 once - CASSYIYTQYF TGTGCCAGCAGTTACATATATACGCAGTATTTT
TRBJ1-2 TRBV5-8 - - CASSLTTPRDYGYTF TGTGCCAGCAGCCTGACGACCCCCCGGGACTATGGCTACACCTTC
TRBJ1-5 TRBV27 few - CASSSYNQPQHF TGTGCCAGCAGTTCCTACAATCAGCCCCAGCATTTT
TRBJ2-7 TRBV5-1 - TRBD1 CASSNPTGQGAGEQYF TGCGCCAGCAGCAATCCCACGGGACAGGGGGCTGGCGAGCAGTACTTC
TRBJ1-5 TRBV29-1 few - CSVAGSNQPQHF TGCAGCGTTGCCGGGTCCAATCAGCCCCAGCATTTT
TRBJ2-2 TRBV11-3 - TRBD2 CASSPGTSGGTNTGELFF TGTGCCAGCAGCCCAGGGACTAGCGGGGGGACCAACACCGGGGAGCTGTTTTTT
TRBJ2-1 TRBV7-3 - - CASSLTRADEQFF TGTGCCAGCAGCTTAACCCGAGCGGATGAGCAGTTCTTC
TRBJ2-2 TRBV6-6 once - CASGKGGITGELFF TGTGCCAGCGGGAAGGGGGGAATCACCGGGGAGCTGTTTTTT
TRBJ2-7 TRBV7-2 - TRBD1 CASSQQGFEQYF TGTGCCAGCAGCCAACAGGGGTTCGAGCAGTACTTC
TRBJ1-1 TRBV5-1 - - CASTTGPGNTEAFF TGCGCCAGCACCACGGGCCCGGGGAACACTGAAGCTTTCTTT
TRBJ1-2 TRBV7-2 - TRBD1 CASSPDRGQGYGYTF TGTGCCAGCAGCCCCGACAGGGGGCAGGGCTATGGCTACACCTTC
TRBJ1-1 TRBV7-2 - - CASSFQGTTEAFF TGTGCCAGCAGCTTTCAGGGGACCACTGAAGCTTTCTTT
TRBJ1-2 TRBV4-3 - - CASSQGWGQVPTF TGCGCCAGCAGCCAAGGATGGGGGCAGGTCCCCACCTTC
TRBJ2-1 TRBV4-1 - TRBD2 CASSTAGGTYNEQFF TGCGCCAGCAGCACAGCGGGGGGCACCTACAATGAGCAGTTCTTC
TRBJ1-1 TRBV7-2 once - CASSFDRTNTEAFF TGTGCCAGCAGCTTCGACAGGACGAACACTGAAGCTTTCTTT
TRBJ2-2 TRBV11-3 few - CASSHLAGELFF TGTGCCAGCAGCCATCTCGCCGGGGAGCTGTTTTTT
TRBJ1-2 TRBV12-5 - - CASGLKIGNNYGYTF TGTGCTAGTGGTTTGAAGATAGGAAATAACTATGGCTACACCTTC
TRBJ1-1 TRBV5-4 - - CASSLGGGINTEAFF TGTGCCAGCAGCTTGGGAGGGGGGATAAACACTGAAGCTTTCTTT
TRBJ1-4 TRBV28 - TRBD1 CASSPRQGRRVWTNEKLFF TGTGCCAGCAGTCCAAGACAGGGCCGGAGGGTATGGACTAATGAAAAACTGTTTTTT